This T cell receptor beta chain was retrieved from a study of T-cell reconstitution after alpha-beta-depleted transplantation in children. The V gene lost 0 bases and the J gene lost 6 bases, with 1 base spanning the gap. In germline, CDR1 is KGHDR, CDR2 SFDVKD. This CDR3 region has 12 residues. For TCRbeta, the library was prepared with unique molecular identifiers. TCRdb itself ran the PCR reads through MiXCR, one entry per CDR3 protein. The sample includes about 98,000 distinct CDR3 sequences, less than 25% of them seen just once. The chain recombines TRBV24-1 with TRBJ2-2; D is uncertain. This clonotype was obtained from a boy aged 2-15 years with acute lymphoblastic leukemia, due to receive a stem cell transplant. Sequencing was performed on PBMCs, taken before TCRalphabeta/CD19-depleted stem cell transplant. DNA for the CDR3: TGTGCCACCAGTGATTTGTCCGGGGAGCTGTTTTTT. Its translation: CATSDLSGELFF.